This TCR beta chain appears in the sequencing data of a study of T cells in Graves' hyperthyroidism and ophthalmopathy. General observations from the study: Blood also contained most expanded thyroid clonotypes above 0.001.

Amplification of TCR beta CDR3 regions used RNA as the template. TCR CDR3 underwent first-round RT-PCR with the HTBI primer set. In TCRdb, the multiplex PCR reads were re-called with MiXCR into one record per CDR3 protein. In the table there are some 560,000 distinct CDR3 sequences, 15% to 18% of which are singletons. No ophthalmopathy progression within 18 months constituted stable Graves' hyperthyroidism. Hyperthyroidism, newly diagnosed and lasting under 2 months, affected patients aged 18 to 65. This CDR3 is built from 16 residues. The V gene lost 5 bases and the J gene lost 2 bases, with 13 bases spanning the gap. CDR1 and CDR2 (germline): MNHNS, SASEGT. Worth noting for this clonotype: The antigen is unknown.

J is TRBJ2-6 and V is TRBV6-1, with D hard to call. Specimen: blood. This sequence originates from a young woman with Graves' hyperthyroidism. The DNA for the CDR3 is TGTGCCAGCAGTCTACGGCGGTTGACTGGGGCCAACGTCCTGACTTTC. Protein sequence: CASSLRRLTGANVLTF.